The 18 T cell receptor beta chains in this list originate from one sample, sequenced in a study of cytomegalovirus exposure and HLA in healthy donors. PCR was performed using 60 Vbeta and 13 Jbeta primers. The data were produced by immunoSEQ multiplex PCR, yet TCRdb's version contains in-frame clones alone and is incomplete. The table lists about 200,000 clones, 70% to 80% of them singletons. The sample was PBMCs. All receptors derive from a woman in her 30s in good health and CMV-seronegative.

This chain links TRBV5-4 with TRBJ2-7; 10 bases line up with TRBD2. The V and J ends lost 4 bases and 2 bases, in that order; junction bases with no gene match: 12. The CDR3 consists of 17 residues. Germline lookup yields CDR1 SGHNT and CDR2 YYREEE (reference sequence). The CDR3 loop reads CASSLQRGGLTPYEQYF. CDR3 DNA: TGTGCCAGCAGCCTTCAGCGGGGGGGCCTTACTCCCTACGAGCAGTACTTC.

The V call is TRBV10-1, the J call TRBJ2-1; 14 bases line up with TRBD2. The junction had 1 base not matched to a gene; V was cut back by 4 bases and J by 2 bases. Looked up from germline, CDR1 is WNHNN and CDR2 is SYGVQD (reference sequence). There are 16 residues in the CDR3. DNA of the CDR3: TGCGCCAGCAGTGGACTAGCGGGAGGGCCCTACAATGAGCAGTTCTTC. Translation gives CASSGLAGGPYNEQFF.

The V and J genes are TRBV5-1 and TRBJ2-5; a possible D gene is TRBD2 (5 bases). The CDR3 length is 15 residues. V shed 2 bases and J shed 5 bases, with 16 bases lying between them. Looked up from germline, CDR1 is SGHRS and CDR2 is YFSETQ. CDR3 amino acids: CASSFYGLAEETQYF. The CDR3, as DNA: TGCGCCAGCAGCTTTTACGGTCTAGCTGAGGAGACCCAGTACTTC.

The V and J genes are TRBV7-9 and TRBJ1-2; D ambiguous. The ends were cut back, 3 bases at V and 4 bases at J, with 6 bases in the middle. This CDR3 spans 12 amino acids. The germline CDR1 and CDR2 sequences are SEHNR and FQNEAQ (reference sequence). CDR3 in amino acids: CASSFHSYGYTF. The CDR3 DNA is TGTGCCAGCAGCTTCCACAGCTATGGCTACACCTTC.

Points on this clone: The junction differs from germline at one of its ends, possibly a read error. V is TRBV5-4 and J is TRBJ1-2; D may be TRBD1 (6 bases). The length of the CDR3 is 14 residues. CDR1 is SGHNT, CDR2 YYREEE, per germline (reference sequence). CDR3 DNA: TGTGCCAGCAGCTTCGCACAGGGTTTAGAGGGCTACCCCTTC. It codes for CASSFAQGLEGYPF.

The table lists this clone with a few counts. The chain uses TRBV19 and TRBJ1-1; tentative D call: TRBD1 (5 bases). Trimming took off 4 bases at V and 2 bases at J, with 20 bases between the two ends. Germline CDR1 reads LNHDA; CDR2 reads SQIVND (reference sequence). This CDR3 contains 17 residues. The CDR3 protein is CASSNSRGGRGNTEAFF. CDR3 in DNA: TGTGCCAGTAGTAACTCACGGGGGGGGAGAGGAAACACTGAAGCTTTCTTT.

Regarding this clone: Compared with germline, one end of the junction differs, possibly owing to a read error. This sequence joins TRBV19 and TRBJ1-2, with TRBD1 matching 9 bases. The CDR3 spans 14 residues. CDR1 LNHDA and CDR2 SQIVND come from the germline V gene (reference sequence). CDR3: CASSGGTGNYGYPF. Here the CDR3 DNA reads TGTGCCAGTAGTGGAGGGACAGGGAACTATGGCTACCCCTTC.

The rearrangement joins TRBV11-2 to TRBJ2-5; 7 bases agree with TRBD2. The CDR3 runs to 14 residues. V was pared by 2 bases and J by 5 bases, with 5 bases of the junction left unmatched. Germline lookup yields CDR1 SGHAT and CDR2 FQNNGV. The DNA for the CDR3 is TGTGCCAGCAGCTTAAGCGGGGTCCGGGAGACCCAGTACTTC. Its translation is CASSLSGVRETQYF.

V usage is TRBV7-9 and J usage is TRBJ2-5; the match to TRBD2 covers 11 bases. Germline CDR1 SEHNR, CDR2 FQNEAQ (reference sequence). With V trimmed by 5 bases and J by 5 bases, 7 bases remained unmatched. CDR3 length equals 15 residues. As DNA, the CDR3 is TGTGCCAGCAGCGCTGACATAGCGGGAGGGGAGACCCAGTACTTC. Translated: CASSADIAGGETQYF.

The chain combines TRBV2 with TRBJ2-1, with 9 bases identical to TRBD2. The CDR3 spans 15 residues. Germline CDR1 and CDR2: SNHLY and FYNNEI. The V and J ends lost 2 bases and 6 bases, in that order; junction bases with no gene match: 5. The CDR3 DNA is TGTGCCAGCAGTGAATGGCGGGGGGGCCCCAATGAGCAGTTCTTC. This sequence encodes CASSEWRGGPNEQFF. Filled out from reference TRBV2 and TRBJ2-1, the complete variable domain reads EPEVTQTPSHQVTQMGQEVILRCVPISNHLYFYWYRQILGQKVEFLVSFYNNEISEKSEIFDDQFSVERPDGSNFTLKIRSTKLEDSAMYFCASSEWRGGPNEQFFGPGTRLTVL.

In nucleotides, the CDR3 is TGTGCCAGCAGTTTAAGGCTAGCTCCGAACGAGCAGTACTTC. Its protein product is CASSLRLAPNEQYF. The gene calls are TRBV27 and TRBJ2-7; D possibly corresponds to TRBD2 (5 bases). Trimming removed 2 bases at V and 5 bases at J, with 13 bases between. Germline assignment: CDR1 MNHEY and CDR2 SMNVEV (reference sequence). CDR3 length: 14 residues.

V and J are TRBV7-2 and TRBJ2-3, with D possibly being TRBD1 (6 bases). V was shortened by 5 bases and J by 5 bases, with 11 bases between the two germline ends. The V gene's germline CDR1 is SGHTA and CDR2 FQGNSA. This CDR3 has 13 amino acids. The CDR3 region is CASSPGTKDTQYF. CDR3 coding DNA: TGTGCCAGCAGCCCCGGGACAAAAGATACGCAGTATTTT.

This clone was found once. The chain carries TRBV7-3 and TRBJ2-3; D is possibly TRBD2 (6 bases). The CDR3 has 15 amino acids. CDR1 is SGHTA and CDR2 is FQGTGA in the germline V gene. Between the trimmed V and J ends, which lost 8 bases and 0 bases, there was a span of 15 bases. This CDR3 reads CASAHGGTSTDTQYF. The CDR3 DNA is TGTGCCAGCGCTCACGGGGGTACTAGCACAGATACGCAGTATTTT.

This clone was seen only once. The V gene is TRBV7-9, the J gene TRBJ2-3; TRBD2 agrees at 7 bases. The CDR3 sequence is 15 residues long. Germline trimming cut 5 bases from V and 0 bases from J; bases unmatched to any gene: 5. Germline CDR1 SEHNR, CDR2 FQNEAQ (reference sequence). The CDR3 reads CASSPLAESTDTQYF. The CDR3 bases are TGTGCCAGCAGCCCTCTAGCGGAAAGCACAGATACGCAGTATTTT.

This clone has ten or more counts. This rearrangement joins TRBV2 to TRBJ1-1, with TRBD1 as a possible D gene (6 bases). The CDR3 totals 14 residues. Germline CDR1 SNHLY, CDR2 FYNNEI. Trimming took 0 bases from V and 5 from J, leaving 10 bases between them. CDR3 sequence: CASSEAGGSTEAFF. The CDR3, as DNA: TGTGCCAGCAGTGAAGCAGGGGGAAGTACTGAAGCTTTCTTT.

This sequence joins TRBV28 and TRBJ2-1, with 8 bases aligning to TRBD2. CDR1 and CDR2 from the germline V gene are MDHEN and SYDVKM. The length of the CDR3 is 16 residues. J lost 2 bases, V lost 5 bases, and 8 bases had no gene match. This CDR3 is CASSTEREYTYNEQFF. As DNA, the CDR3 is TGTGCCAGCAGTACCGAGCGGGAGTATACCTACAATGAGCAGTTCTTC.

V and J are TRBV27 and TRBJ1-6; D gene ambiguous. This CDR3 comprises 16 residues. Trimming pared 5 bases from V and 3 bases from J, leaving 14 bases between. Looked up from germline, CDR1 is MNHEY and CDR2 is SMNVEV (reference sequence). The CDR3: CASSPSAGNYNSPLHF. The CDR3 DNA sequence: TGTGCCAGCAGTCCCTCGGCCGGGAACTATAATTCACCCCTCCACTTT.

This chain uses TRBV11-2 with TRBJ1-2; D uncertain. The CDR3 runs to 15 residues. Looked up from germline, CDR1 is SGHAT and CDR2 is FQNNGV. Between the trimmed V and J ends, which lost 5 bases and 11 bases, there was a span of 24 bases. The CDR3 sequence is CASSPIIGVGRGYTF. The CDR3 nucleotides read TGTGCCAGCAGCCCTATAATTGGGGTAGGGCGGGGATACACCTTC. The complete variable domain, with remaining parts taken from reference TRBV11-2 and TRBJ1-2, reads EAGVAQSPRYKIIEKRQSVAFWCNPISGHATLYWYQQILGQGPKLLIQFQNNGVVDDSQLPKDRFSAERLKGVDSTLKIQPAKLEDSAVYLCASSPIIGVGRGYTFGSGTRLTVV.